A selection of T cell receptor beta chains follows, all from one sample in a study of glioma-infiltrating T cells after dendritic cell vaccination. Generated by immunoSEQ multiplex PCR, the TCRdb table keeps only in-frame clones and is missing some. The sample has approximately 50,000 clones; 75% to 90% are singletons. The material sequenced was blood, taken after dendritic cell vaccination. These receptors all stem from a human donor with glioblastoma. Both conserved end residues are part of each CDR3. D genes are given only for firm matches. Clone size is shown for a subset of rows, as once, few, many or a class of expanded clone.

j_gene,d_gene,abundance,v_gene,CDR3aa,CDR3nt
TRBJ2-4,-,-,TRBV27,CASSLYSGPQNIQYF,TGTGCCAGCAGTTTATATTCAGGTCCACAAAACATTCAGTACTTC
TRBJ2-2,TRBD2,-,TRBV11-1,CASSLVTSLGGELFF,TGTGCCAGCAGCTTAGTGACTAGCCTAGGCGGGGAGCTGTTTTTT
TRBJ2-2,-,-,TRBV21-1,CASKYSGRSTGELFF,TGTGCCAGCAAATATAGCGGGAGGTCCACCGGGGAGCTGTTTTTT
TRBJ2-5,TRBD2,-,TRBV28,CASSLWGLAEQETQYF,TGTGCCAGCAGTTTATGGGGACTAGCGGAACAAGAGACCCAGTACTTC
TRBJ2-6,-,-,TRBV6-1,CASSKGRDSGANVLTF,TGTGCCAGCAGTAAAGGAAGAGACTCTGGGGCCAACGTCCTGACTTTC
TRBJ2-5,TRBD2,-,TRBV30,CAWRDGRALETQYF,TGTGCCTGGAGGGACGGGAGGGCCCTAGAGACCCAGTACTTC
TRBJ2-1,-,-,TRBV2,CASSPMWGTSYNEQFF,TGTGCCAGCTCTCCGATGTGGGGGACTTCCTACAATGAGCAGTTCTTC
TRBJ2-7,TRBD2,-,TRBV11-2,CASSLVRGRATWEQYF,TGTGCCAGCAGCTTAGTACGGGGGAGGGCGACGTGGGAGCAGTACTTC
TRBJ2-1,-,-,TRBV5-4,CASSSKTGNNEQFF,TGTGCCAGCAGCTCCAAGACTGGAAACAATGAGCAGTTCTTC
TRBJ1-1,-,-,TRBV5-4,CASSLPGANTEAFF,TGTGCCAGCAGCTTGCCAGGGGCGAACACTGAAGCTTTCTTT
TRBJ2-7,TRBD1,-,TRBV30,CAWSSTGTGGREQYF,TGTGCCTGGAGCTCGACCGGGACAGGGGGCCGCGAGCAGTACTTC
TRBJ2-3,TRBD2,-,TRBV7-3,CASSLAGGGGADTQYF,TGTGCCAGCAGCCTAGCGGGAGGTGGGGGGGCAGATACGCAGTATTTT
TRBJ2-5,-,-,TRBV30,CAWSVQLETQYF,TGTGCCTGGAGTGTACAATTAGAGACCCAGTACTTC
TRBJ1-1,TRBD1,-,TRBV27,CASSPGQGAVGDTNTEAFF,TGTGCCAGCAGCCCGGGACAGGGGGCGGTGGGGGATACGAACACTGAAGCTTTCTTT
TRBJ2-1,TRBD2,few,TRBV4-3,CASSQGLAGGRANEQFF,TGCGCCAGCAGCCAAGGACTAGCGGGAGGACGTGCCAATGAGCAGTTCTTC
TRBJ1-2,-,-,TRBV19,CASSRTGDYYGYTF,TGTGCCAGTAGTCGAACCGGGGATTACTATGGCTACACCTTC
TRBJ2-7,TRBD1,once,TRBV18,CASSTGQVYEQYF,TGTGCCAGCTCAACGGGACAGGTCTACGAGCAGTACTTC
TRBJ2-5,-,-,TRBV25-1,CASTIRGTQYF,TGTGCCAGCACCATCCGGGGGACCCAGTACTTC
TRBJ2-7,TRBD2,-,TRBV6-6,CASSYLTSGGVGEQYF,TGTGCCAGCAGTTACCTTACTAGCGGGGGAGTGGGAGAGCAGTACTTC
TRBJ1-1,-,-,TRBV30,CAWREGSTEAFF,TGTGCCTGGAGGGAGGGGTCCACTGAAGCTTTCTTT
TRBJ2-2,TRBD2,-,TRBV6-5,CASSYGGRANGELFF,TGTGCCAGCAGTTACGGCGGGAGGGCCAACGGGGAGCTGTTTTTT
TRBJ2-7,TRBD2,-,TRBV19,CASSWTSGSLSYEQYF,TGTGCCAGTAGTTGGACTAGCGGATCTCTTTCCTACGAGCAGTACTTC
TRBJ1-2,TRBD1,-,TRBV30,CARTGGGRYGYTF,TGTGCCCGAACAGGGGGGGGAAGGTATGGCTACACCTTC
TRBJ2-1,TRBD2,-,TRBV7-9,CASSLTSGRVNEQFF,TGTGCCAGCAGCCTGACTAGCGGGAGGGTCAATGAGCAGTTCTTC
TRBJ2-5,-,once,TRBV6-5,CASSYSIYAYQETQYF,TGTGCCAGCAGTTACTCGATATACGCGTACCAAGAGACCCAGTACTTC
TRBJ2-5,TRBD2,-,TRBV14,CASSRGGTGETQYF,TGTGCCAGCAGCAGGGGAGGGACTGGGGAGACCCAGTACTTC
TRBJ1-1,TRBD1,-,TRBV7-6,CASSLTGTVNTEAFF,TGTGCCAGCAGCTTGACCGGGACAGTGAACACTGAAGCTTTCTTT
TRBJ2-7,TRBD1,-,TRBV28,CASIMGGTGGSYEQYF,TGTGCCAGCATCATGGGAGGGACAGGGGGTTCCTACGAGCAGTACTTC
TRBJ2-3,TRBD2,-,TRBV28,CASSSPRSASGYTDTQYF,TGTGCCAGCAGTTCTCCCCGATCGGCTAGCGGGTACACAGATACGCAGTATTTT
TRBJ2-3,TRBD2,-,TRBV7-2,CASSLDRTWGRATDTQYF,TGTGCCAGCAGCTTAGATCGGACATGGGGGAGGGCCACAGATACGCAGTATTTT
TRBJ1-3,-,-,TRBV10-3,CAITSTVSSGNTIYF,TGTGCCATCACCTCGACAGTGAGCTCTGGAAACACCATATATTTT
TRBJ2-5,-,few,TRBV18,CASSPPTSRDTQYF,TGTGCCAGCTCCCCCCCGACTAGTAGGGATACCCAGTACTTC
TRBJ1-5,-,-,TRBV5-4,CASSARGSNQPQHF,TGTGCCAGCAGCGCACGCGGGAGCAATCAGCCCCAGCATTTT
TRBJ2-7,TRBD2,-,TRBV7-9,CASSYTSGRASGYEQYF,TGTGCCAGCAGCTATACTAGCGGGAGGGCCTCGGGGTACGAGCAGTACTTC
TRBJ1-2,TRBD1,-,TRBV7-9,CASSWGGQGVNGYTF,TGTGCCAGCAGCTGGGGGGGACAGGGGGTGAATGGCTACACCTTC
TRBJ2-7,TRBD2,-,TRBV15,CATSREGLAGEQYF,TGTGCCACCAGCAGAGAGGGACTAGCGGGAGAGCAGTACTTC
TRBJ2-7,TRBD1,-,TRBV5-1,CASSLDRGPSYEQYF,TGCGCCAGCAGCTTAGACAGGGGGCCGTCCTACGAGCAGTACTTC
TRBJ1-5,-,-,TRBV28,CASSSPTGSNQPQHF,TGTGCCAGCAGTTCACCGACAGGTAGCAATCAGCCCCAGCATTTT
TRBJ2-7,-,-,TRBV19,CASTASGVGSYEQYF,TGTGCCAGTACGGCCTCGGGAGTCGGGTCCTACGAGCAGTACTTC
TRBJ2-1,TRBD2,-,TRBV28,CASSLWIGTTQEQFF,TGTGCCAGCAGTTTATGGATCGGGACTACTCAGGAGCAGTTCTTC
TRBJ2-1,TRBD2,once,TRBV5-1,CASNPTSGNEQFF,TGCGCCAGTAACCCCACTAGCGGCAATGAGCAGTTCTTC
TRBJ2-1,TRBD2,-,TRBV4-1,CASSQTEGLAAYEQFF,TGCGCCAGCAGCCAAACGGAAGGACTAGCGGCTTATGAGCAGTTCTTC
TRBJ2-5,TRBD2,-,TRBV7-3,CASSLNGLAGETQYF,TGTGCCAGCAGCCTAAATGGGCTAGCGGGCGAGACCCAGTACTTC
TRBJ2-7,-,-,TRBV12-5,CASGLDLWEQYF,TGTGCTAGTGGTTTGGACTTGTGGGAGCAGTACTTC
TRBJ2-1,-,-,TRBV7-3,CASSPTSSHVYSVVGYNEQFF,TGTGCCAGCAGCCCTACGAGTTCTCACGTCTATAGCGTCGTGGGTTACAATGAGCAGTTCTTC
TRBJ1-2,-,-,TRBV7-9,CASSPGGDNYGYTF,TGTGCCAGCAGCCCGGGGGGGGATAACTATGGCTACACCTTC
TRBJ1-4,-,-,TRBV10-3,CAIGAGNEKLFF,TGTGCCATCGGGGCAGGGAATGAAAAACTGTTTTTT
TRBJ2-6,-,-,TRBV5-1,CASSLPYSGANVLTF,TGCGCCAGCAGCTTGCCCTACTCTGGGGCCAACGTCCTGACTTTC
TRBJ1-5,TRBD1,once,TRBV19,CASSIADRALRQPQHF,TGTGCCAGTAGTATAGCAGACAGGGCGCTTCGTCAGCCCCAGCATTTT
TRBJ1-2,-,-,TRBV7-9,CASSSPGVNYGYTF,TGTGCCAGCAGCTCCCCGGGGGTTAACTATGGCTACACCTTC
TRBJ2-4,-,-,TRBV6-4,CAIEIQGGWKAKNIQYF,TGTGCCATCGAGATACAGGGAGGGTGGAAGGCCAAAAACATTCAGTACTTC
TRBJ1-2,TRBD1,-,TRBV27,CASRSPLGGGTKGYTF,TGTGCCAGCAGGTCCCCGCTCGGAGGGGGCACGAAGGGCTACACCTTC
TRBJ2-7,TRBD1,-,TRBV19,CASKKDRGPYEQYF,TGTGCCAGTAAGAAAGACAGGGGGCCCTACGAGCAGTACTTC
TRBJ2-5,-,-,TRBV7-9,CASRTGTVQETQYF,TGTGCCAGCAGGACCGGGACTGTACAAGAGACCCAGTACTTC
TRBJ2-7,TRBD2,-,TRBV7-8,CASLPGPLAVDYEQYF,TGTGCCAGCTTGCCCGGCCCACTAGCGGTCGATTACGAGCAGTACTTC
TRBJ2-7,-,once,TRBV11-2,CASSLRRFGSVDQYF,TGTGCCAGCAGCTTACGCAGGTTCGGGAGTGTGGACCAGTACTTC
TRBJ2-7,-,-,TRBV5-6,CASRSDSRSYEQYF,TGTGCCAGCAGATCCGACAGCCGCTCCTACGAGCAGTACTTC
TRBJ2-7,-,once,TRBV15,CATSSNRDFTYEQYF,TGTGCCACCAGCAGTAACCGGGACTTCACCTACGAGCAGTACTTC
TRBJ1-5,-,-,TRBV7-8,CASSPQERGLNQPQHF,TGTGCCAGCAGCCCTCAGGAAAGGGGGTTAAATCAGCCCCAGCATTTT
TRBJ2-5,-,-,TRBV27,CASSLYRERQETQYF,TGTGCCAGCAGTTTATACAGGGAGAGGCAAGAGACCCAGTACTTC